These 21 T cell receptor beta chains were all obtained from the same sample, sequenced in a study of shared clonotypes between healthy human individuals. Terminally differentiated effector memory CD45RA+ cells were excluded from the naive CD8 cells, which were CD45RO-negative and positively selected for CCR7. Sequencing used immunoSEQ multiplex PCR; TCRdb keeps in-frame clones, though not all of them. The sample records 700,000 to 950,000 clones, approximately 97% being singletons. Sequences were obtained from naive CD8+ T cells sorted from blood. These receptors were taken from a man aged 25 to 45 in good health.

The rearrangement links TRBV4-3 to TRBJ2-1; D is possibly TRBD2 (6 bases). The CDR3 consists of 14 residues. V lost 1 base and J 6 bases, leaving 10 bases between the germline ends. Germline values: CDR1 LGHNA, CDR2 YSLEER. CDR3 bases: TGCGCCAGCAGCCAAGCTGCGGGAAGCAATGAGCAGTTCTTC. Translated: CASSQAAGSNEQFF.

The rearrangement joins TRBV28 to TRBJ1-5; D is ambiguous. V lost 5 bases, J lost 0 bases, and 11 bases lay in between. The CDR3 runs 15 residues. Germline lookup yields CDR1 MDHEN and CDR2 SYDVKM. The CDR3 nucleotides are TGTGCCAGCAGTCTCCAATGGACTAGCAATCAGCCCCAGCATTTT. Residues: CASSLQWTSNQPQHF.

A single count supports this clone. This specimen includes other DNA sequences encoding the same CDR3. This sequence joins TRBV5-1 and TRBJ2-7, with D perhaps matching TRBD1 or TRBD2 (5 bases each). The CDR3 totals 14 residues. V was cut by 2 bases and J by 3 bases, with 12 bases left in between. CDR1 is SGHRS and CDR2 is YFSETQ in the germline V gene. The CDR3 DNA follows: TGCGCCAGCAGCTTAGAGGGACCCTACTACGAGCAGTACTTC. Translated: CASSLEGPYYEQYF.

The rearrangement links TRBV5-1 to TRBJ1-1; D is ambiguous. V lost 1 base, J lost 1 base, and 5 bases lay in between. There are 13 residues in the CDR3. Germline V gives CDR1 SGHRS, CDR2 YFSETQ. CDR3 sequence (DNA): TGCGCCAGCAGCTTGTGGCAGAACACTGAAGCTTTCTTT. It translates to CASSLWQNTEAFF.

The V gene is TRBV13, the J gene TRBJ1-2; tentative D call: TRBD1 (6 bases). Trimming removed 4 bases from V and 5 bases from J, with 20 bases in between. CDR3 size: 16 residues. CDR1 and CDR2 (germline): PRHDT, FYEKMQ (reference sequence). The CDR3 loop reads CASSSDFRQAKYGYTF. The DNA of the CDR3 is TGTGCCAGCAGCTCAGATTTTCGACAGGCAAAATATGGCTACACCTTC.

CDR3 sequence (DNA): TGTGCCAGCAGTTACGGGAACAATGAGCAGTTCTTC. Translation: CASSYGNNEQFF. The chain links TRBV6-5 to TRBJ2-1; no reliable D call. CDR3 length: 12 residues. Trimming left V 2 bases short and J 5 bases short, with 4 bases between. The germline V gene has CDR1 MNHEY and CDR2 SVGAGI.

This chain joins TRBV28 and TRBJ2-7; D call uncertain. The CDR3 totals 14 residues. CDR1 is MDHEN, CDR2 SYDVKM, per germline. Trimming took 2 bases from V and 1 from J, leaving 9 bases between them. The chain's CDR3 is CASSLSAASYEQYF. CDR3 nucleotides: TGTGCCAGCAGTTTAAGCGCTGCGTCCTACGAGCAGTACTTC.

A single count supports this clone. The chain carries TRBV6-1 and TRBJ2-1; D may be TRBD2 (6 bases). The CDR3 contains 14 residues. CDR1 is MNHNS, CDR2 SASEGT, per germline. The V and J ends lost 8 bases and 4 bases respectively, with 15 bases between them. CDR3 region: CASLGRRGYNEQFF. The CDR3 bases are TGTGCCAGCCTCGGGCGGAGGGGATACAATGAGCAGTTCTTC.

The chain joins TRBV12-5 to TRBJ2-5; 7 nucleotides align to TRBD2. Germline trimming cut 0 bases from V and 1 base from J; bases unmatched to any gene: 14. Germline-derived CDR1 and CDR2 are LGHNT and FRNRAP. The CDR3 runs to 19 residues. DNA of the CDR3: TGTGCTAGTGGTTTGGTATCCGGACTAGTTCATTGGTCCCAAGAGACCCAGTACTTC. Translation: CASGLVSGLVHWSQETQYF.

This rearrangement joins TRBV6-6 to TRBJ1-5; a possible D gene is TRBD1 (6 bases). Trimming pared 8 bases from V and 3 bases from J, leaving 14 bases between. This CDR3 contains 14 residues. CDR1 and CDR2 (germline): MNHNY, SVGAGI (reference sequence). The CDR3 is CASSGTQYNQPQHF. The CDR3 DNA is TGTGCCAGCTCCGGGACACAGTACAATCAGCCCCAGCATTTT.

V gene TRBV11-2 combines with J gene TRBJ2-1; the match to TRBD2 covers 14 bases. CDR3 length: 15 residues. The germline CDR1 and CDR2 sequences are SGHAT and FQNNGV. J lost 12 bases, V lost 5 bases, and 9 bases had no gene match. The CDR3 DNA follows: TGTGCCAGCAGCGCCGGGACTAGCGGGAGAACATGGCAGTTCTTC. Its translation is CASSAGTSGRTWQFF.

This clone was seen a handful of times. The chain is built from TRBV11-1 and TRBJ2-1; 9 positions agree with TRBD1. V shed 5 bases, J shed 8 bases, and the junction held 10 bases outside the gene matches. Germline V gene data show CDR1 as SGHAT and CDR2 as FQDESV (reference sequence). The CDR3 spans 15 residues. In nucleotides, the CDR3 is TGTGCCAGCAGCCCCCGGGACAGGGTTCTCGATGAGCAGTTCTTC. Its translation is CASSPRDRVLDEQFF.

This CDR3 is CASSAPAGPFEKLFF. DNA of the CDR3: TGCGCCAGCAGCGCGCCGGCAGGGCCTTTTGAAAAACTGTTTTTT. The chain recombines TRBV4-1 with TRBJ1-4, with D perhaps TRBD1 (5 bases). The V gene lost 5 bases and the J gene lost 7 bases, with 17 bases spanning the gap. CDR1 MGHRA and CDR2 YSYEKL come from the germline V gene. The CDR3 has 15 residues.

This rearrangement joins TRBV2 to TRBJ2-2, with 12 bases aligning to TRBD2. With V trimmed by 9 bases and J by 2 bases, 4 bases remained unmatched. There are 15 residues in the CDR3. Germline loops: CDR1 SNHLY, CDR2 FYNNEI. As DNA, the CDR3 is TGTGCCAGTCTAGCGGGAGGGCCTAACACCGGGGAGCTGTTTTTT. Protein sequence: CASLAGGPNTGELFF.

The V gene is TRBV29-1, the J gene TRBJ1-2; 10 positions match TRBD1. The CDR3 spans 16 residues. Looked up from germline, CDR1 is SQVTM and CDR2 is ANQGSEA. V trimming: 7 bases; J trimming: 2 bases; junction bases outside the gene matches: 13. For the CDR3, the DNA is TGCAGCGCAGGAGGGGCCCTGGGACAGGGGAACTATGGCTACACCTTC. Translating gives CSAGGALGQGNYGYTF.

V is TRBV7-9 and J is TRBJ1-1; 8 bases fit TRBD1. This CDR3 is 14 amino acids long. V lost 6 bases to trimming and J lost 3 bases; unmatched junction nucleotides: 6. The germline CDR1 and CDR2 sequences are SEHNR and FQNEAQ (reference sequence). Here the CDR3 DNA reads TGTGCCAGCAGATCTCAGGGGGCGGACACTGAAGCTTTCTTT. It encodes CASRSQGADTEAFF.

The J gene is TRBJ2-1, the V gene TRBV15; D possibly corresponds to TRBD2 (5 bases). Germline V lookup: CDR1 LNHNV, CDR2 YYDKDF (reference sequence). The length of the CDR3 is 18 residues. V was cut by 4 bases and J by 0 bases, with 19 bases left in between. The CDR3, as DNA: TGTGCCACCAGCACGAACACCGGGGTACGGGGCTCCTACAATGAGCAGTTCTTC. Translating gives CATSTNTGVRGSYNEQFF.

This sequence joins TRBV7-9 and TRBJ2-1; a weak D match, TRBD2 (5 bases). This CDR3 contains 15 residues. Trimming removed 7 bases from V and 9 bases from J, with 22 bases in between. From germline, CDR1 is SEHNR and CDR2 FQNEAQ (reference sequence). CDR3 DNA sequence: TGTGCCAGCAACTTTAAGGGAGCGCCTATCCGTGAGCAGTTCTTC. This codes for CASNFKGAPIREQFF.

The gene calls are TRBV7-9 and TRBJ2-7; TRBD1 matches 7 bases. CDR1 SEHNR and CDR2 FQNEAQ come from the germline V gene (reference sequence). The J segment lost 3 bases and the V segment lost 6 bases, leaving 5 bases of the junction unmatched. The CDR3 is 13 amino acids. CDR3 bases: TGTGCCAGCAGAAGGGACAGCGTCTACGAGCAGTACTTC. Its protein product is CASRRDSVYEQYF.

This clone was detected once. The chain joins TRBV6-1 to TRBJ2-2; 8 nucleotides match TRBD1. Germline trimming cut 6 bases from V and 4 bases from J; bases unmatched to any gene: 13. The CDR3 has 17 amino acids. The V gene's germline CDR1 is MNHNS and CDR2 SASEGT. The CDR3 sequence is CASRERQQGASTGELFF. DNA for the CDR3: TGTGCCAGCAGAGAAAGACAGCAGGGGGCGTCCACCGGGGAGCTGTTTTTT.

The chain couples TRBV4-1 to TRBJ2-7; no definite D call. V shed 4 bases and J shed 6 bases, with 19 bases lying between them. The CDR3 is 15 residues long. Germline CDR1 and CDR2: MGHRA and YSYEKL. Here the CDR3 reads CASSPRRGVLSEQYF. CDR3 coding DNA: TGCGCCAGCAGCCCGCGGCGAGGAGTGTTGTCCGAGCAGTACTTC.